The clone carrying this TCR beta chain showed up just a few times. This entry comes from a study of blood T cell repertoires in COVID-19. Background on the study: The United States, Italy and Spain provided the acute and convalescent COVID-19 samples. Sample material is recorded as cDNA or gDNA derived from T cells, B-cell-depleted T cells, or PBMCs.

Followed longitudinally, the Seattle patients had been enrolled during active infection. Authors' analysis steps: The assay estimated nucleated cells by amplifying reference gene primers. Only in-frame clones appear in the TCRdb table, and some are missing; sequencing was by immunoSEQ multiplex PCR. The V and J calls and clone size were taken over from that table, and D and trimming were inferred from the DNA. In the table there are nearly 350,000 clones, 85% to 90% of which are singletons. Germline CDR1 ENHRY, CDR2 SYGVKD. Trimming removed 4 bases at V and 3 bases at J, with 12 bases between. The CDR3 totals 14 residues.

The specimen sequenced was peripheral blood. V usage is TRBV10-3 and J usage is TRBJ1-1; no reliable D call. The sequence came from a woman aged 45 to 65 with COVID-19, enrolled during active disease. The CDR3 region is CAISAETPYTEAFF. Written as DNA, the CDR3 is TGTGCCATCAGTGCAGAGACACCGTACACTGAAGCTTTCTTT.